In its sample, the clone carrying this T cell receptor beta chain was seen a few times. The record originates from a study of blood T cell repertoires in COVID-19. About the study: COVID-19 samples, acute and convalescent, were from the United States, Italy and Spain. In each case, the material was cDNA or gDNA derived from T cells, B-cell-depleted T cells, or PBMCs.

The CDR3 has 11 amino acids. CDR1 DFQATT and CDR2 SNEGSKA come from the germline V gene (reference sequence). Trimming shortened V by 1 base and J by 4 bases, and 5 bases separated the two germline ends. Data came from immunoSEQ multiplex PCR; TCRdb stores just in-frame clones and leaves some out. The profile shows roughly 100,000 clones, around 88% of them singletons. The source is a man aged 50 or older with COVID-19, enrolled during active disease. The sample was peripheral blood. The chain couples TRBV20-1 to TRBJ2-7; no clear D. CDR3 amino acids: CSARAVYEQYF. The CDR3 DNA sequence: TGCAGTGCTAGAGCCGTTTACGAGCAGTACTTC.